The following is a T cell receptor beta chain sequence with its context. The data were taken from a study of blood T cell repertoires in COVID-19. Donors of Cohort 3 who recovered were those that had two negative PCRs, clearance, or symptom resolution. This CDR3 is 16 amino acids long. The V segment lost 0 bases and the J segment 5 bases; nucleotides outside the gene matches: 7. Per germline, CDR1 SGHTA and CDR2 FQGNSA. Assay: immunoSEQ multiplex PCR; the TCRdb copy retains only in-frame clones and omits some. The sample carries about 130,000 clones, around nine tenths recorded once. The sample comprised PBMCs or T cells enriched from blood (not recorded which). The clonotype originates from a woman in her 50s who had recovered from COVID-19. The chain recombines TRBV7-2 with TRBJ2-1, with 7 bases identical to TRBD2. CDR3 residues: CASSLAVLGGDNEQFF. In nucleotides, the CDR3 is TGTGCCAGCAGCTTAGCAGTTTTGGGGGGGGACAATGAGCAGTTCTTC.